This T cell receptor beta chain appears in the sequencing data of a study of T cells in Graves' hyperthyroidism and ophthalmopathy. The study's findings and limits: Ophthalmopathy was predicted by the model a median of roughly 6.6 months ahead of onset. Blood held most thyroid clonotypes expanded above 0.001 frequency.

Regarding this clonotype: Its antigen remains unknown.

RNA transcripts gave rise to amplified TCR beta CDR3 regions. Researchers ran a first-round RT-PCR on the TCR CDR3 using the HTBI primer set. In TCRdb, the multiplex PCR reads were re-called with MiXCR into one record per CDR3 protein. The table lists some 250,000 distinct CDR3 sequences, approximately 16% of them singletons. Among the patients, aged 18 to 65, hyperthyroidism was newly diagnosed and had lasted under 2 months. V lost 2 bases, J lost 6 bases, and 7 bases lay in between. Looked up from germline, CDR1 is MNHNS and CDR2 is SASEGT. The CDR3 length is 12 residues. The chain recombines TRBV6-1 with TRBJ1-2; D is unclear. Material for sequencing was blood. This clonotype originated in a woman aged 45-60 years with Graves' hyperthyroidism that later progressed to Graves' ophthalmopathy. The DNA for the CDR3 is TGTGCCAGCAGTGAAAATAGGGATGGCTACACCTTC. Translated: CASSENRDGYTF.